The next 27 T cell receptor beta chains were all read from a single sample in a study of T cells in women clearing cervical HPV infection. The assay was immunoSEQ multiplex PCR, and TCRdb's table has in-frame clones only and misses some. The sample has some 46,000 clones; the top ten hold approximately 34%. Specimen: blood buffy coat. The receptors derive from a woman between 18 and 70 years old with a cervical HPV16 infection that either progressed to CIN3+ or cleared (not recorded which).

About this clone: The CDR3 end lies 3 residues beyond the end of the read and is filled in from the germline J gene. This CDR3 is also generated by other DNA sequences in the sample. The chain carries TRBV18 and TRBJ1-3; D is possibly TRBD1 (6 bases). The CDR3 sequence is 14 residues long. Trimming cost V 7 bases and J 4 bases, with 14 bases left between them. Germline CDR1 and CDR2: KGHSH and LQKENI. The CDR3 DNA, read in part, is TGTGCCAGCTTACAAGGTGGACAGGGAAACACC. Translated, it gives CASLQGGQGNT. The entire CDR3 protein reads CASLQGGQGNTIYF.

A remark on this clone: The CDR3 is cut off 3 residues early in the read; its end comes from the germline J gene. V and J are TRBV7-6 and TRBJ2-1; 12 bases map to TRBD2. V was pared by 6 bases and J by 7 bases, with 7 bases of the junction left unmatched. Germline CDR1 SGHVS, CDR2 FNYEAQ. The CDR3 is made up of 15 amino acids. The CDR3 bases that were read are TGTGCCAGCAGAAGGCTAGCGGGAGGGATGAATGAG. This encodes CASRRLAGGMNE. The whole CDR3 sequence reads CASRRLAGGMNEQFF. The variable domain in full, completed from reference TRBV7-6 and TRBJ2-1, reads GAGVSQSPRYKVTKRGQDVALRCDPISGHVSLYWYRQALGQGPEFLTYFNYEAQQDKSGLPNDRFSAERPEGSISTLTIQRTEQRDSAMYRCASRRLAGGMNEQFFGPGTRLTVL.

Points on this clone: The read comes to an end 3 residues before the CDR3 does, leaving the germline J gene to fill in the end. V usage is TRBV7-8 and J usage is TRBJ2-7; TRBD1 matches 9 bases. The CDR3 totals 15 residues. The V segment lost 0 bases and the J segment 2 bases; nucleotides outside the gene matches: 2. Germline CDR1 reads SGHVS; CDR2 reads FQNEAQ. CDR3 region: CASSLARTGAYEQYF. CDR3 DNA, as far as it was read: TGTGCCAGCAGCTTAGCTAGGACAGGGGCCTACGAG.

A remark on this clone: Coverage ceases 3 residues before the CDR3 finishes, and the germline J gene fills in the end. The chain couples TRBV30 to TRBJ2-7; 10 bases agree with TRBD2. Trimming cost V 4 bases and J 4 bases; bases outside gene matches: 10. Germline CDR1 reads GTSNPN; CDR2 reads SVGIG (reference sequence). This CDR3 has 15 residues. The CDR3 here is CAWKGEREGFYEQYF. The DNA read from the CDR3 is TGTGCCTGGAAGGGTGAGCGGGAGGGCTTTTACGAG.

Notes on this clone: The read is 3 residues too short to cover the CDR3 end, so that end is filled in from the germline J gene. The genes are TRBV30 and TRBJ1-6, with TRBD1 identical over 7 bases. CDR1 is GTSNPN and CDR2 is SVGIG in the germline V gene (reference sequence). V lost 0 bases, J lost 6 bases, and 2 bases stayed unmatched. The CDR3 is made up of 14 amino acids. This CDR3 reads CAWSVRDSNSPLHF. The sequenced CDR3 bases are TGTGCCTGGAGTGTCCGGGACAGTAATTCACCC.

The CDR3 protein is CASSTGRYEQYF. The CDR3 DNA, read in part, is TGTGCCAGCAGCACAGGTCGGTACGAG. This chain connects TRBV11-2 to TRBJ2-7, with D tentatively TRBD1 (5 bases). With the read ending 3 residues before the CDR3 end, the germline J gene is used to fill in that end. CDR3 size: 12 residues. With 5 bases removed from V and 4 bases from J, the gap between germline ends came to 9 bases. Germline CDR1 and CDR2: SGHAT and FQNNGV. The whole variable domain, remainder taken from reference TRBV11-2 and TRBJ2-7, is EAGVAQSPRYKIIEKRQSVAFWCNPISGHATLYWYQQILGQGPKLLIQFQNNGVVDDSQLPKDRFSAERLKGVDSTLKIQPAKLEDSAVYLCASSTGRYEQYFGPGTRLTVT.

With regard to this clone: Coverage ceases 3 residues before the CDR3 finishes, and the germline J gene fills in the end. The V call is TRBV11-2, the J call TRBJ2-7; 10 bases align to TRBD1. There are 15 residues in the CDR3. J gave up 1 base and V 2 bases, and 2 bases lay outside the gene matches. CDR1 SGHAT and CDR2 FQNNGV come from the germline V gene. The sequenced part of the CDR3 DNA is TGTGCCAGCAGCTTATCGGGACAGGGGTCCTACGAG. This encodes CASSLSGQGSYE. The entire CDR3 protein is CASSLSGQGSYEQYF.

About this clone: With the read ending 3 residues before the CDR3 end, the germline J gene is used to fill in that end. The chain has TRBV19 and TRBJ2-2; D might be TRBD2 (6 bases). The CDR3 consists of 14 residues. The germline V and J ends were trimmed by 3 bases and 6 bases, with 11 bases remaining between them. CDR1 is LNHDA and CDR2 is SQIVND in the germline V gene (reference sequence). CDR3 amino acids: CASSIFGGAGELFF. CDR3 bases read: TGTGCCAGTAGTATCTTTGGAGGGGCCGGGGAG.

Partial CDR3 DNA: TGTGCCAGTAGTATAGGGGCTAGCGGGGGCCGCGGGGAG. This gives the protein CASSIGASGGRGE. The whole CDR3 protein is CASSIGASGGRGELFF. V is TRBV19 and J is TRBJ2-2; TRBD2 matches at 10 bases. The read comes to an end 3 residues before the CDR3 does, leaving the germline J gene to fill in the end. CDR3 size: 16 residues. The trim removed 1 base at V and 7 bases at J, leaving 6 bases unmatched. Germline assignment: CDR1 LNHDA and CDR2 SQIVND (reference sequence).

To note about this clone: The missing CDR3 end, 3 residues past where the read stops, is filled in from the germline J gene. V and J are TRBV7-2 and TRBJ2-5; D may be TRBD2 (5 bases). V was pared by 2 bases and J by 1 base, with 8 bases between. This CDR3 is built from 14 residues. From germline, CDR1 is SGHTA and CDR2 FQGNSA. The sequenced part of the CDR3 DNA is TGTGCCAGCAGCTTAATGAGGGCCCAAGAGACC. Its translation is CASSLMRAQET. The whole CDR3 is CASSLMRAQETQYF. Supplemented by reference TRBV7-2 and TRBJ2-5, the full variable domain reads GAGVSQSPSNKVTEKGKDVELRCDPISGHTALYWYRQSLGQGLEFLIYFQGNSAPDKSGLPSDRFSAERTGGSVSTLTIQRTQQEDSAVYLCASSLMRAQETQYFGPGTRLLVL.

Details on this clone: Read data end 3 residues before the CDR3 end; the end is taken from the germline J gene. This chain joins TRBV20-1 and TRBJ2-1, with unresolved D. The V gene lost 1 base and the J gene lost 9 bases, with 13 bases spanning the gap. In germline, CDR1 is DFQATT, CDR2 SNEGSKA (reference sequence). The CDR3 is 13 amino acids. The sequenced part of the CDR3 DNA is TGCAGTGCTAGAGGAGACTCCTCTCGTGAG. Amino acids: CSARGDSSRE. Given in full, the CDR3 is CSARGDSSREQFF.

CDR3 amino acids: CASSGGLAGVYTQYF. Incomplete CDR3 DNA: TGTGCCAGCAGTGGTGGACTAGCGGGGGTCTATACG. This chain joins TRBV2 and TRBJ2-3; 13 bases map to TRBD2. The read gets to within 3 residues of the CDR3 end, and the germline J gene fills in the rest. This CDR3 spans 15 amino acids. The germline V gene encodes CDR1 SNHLY and CDR2 FYNNEI. V dropped 4 bases and J dropped 7; count of bases not matched to a gene: 5.

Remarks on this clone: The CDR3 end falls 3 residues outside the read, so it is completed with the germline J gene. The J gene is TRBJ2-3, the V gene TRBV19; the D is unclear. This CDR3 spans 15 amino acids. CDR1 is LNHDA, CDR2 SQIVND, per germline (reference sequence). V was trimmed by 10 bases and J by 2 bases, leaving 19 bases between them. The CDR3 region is CATEKGQGPTDTQYF. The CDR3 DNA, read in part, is TGTGCCACCGAAAAGGGTCAAGGGCCCACAGATACG.

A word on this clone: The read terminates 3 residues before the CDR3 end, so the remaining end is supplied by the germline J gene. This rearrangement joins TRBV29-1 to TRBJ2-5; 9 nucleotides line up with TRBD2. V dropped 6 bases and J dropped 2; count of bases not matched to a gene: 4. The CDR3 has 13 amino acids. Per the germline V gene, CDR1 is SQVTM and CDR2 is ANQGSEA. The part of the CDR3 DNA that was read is TGCAGCGTCGCGGGGGGGCGGCAAGAGACC. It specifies CSVAGGRQET. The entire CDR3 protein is CSVAGGRQETQYF.

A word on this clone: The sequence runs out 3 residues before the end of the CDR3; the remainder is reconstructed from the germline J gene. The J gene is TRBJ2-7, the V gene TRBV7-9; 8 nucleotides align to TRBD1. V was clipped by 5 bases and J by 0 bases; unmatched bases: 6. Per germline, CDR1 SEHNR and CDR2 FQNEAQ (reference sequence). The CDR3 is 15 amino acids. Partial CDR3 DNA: TGTGCCAGCAGCCGACAGGGGCCGAGCTCCTACGAG. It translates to CASSRQGPSSYE. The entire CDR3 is CASSRQGPSSYEQYF.

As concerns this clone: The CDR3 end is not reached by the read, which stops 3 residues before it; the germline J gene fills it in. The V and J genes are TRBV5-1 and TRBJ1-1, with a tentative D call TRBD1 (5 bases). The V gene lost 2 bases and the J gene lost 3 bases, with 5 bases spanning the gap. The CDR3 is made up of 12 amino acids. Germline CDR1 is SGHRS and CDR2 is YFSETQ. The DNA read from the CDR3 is TGCGCCAGCAGCTTACAGGACACTGAA. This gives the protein CASSLQDTE. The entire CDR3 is CASSLQDTEAFF.

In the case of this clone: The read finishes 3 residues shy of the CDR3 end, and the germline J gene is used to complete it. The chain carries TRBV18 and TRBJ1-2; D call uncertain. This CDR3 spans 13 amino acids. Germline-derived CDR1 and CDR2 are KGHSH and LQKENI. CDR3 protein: CASWTSGYNDYTF. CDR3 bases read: TGTGCCAGTTGGACTAGCGGCTACAATGAC.

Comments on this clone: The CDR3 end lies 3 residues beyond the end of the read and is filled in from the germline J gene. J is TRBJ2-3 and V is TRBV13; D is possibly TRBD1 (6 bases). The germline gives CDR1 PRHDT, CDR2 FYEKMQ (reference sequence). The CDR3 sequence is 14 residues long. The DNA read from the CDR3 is TGTGCCAGCAGCTTGACAGGTACCCAAGAGACG. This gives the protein CASSLTGTQET. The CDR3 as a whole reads CASSLTGTQETQYF.

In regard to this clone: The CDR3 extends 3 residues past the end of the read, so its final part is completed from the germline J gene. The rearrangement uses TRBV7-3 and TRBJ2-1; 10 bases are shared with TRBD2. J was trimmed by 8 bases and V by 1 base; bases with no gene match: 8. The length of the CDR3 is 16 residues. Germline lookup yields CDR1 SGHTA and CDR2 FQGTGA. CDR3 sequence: CASSLNLASGSDEQFF. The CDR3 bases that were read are TGTGCCAGCAGCTTAAATTTGGCTAGCGGGAGTGATGAG.

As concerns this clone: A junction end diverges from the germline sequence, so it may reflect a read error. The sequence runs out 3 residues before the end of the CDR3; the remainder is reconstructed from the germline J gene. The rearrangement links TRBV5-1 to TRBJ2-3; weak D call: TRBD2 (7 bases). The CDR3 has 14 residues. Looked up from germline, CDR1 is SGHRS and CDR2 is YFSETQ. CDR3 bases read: TGCGCCAGCAGCTTGATGGGGGGGCCAGAGACG. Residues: CASSLMGGPET. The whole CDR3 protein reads CASSLMGGPETQYF.

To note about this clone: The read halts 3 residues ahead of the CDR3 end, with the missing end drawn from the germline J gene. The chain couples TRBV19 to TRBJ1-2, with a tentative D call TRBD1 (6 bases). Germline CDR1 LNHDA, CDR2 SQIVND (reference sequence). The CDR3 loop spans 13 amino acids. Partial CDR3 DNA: TGTGCCAGTACCACGGTGCAGGGGCGGGGC. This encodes CASTTVQGRG. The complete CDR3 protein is CASTTVQGRGYTF. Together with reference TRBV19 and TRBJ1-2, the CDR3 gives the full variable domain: DGGITQSPKYLFRKEGQNVTLSCEQNLNHDAMYWYRQDPGQGLRLIYYSQIVNDFQKGDIAEGYSVSREKKESFPLTVTSAQKNPTAFYLCASTTVQGRGYTFGSGTRLTVV.

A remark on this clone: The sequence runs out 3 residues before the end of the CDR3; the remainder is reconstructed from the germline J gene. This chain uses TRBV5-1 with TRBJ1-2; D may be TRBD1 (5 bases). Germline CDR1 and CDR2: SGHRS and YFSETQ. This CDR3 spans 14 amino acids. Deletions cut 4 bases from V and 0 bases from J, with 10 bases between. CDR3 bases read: TGCGCCAGCAGCATAGACAGAGCTAACTATGGC. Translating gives CASSIDRANYG. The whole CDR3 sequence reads CASSIDRANYGYTF.

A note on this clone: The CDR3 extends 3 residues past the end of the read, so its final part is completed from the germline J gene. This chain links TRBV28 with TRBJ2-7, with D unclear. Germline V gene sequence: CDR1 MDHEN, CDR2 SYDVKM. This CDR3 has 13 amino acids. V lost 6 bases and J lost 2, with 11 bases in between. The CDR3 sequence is CASSYGGAYEQYF. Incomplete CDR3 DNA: TGTGCCAGCAGCTACGGCGGAGCCTACGAG.

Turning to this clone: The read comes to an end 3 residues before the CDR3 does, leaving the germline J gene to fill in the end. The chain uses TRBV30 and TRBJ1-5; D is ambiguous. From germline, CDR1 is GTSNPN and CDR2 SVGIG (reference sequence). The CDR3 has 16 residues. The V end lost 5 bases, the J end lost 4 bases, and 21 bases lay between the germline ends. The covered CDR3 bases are TGTGCCTGGGGCGGGCGGCGGGGATCGCTAAATCAGCCC. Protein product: CAWGGRRGSLNQP. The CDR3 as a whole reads CAWGGRRGSLNQPQHF.

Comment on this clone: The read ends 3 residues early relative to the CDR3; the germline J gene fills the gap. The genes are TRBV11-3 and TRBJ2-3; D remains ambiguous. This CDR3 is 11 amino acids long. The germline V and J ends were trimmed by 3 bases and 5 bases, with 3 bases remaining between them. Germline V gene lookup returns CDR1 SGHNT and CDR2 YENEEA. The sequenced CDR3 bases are TGTGCCAGCAGCTTTAAAGATACG. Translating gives CASSFKDT. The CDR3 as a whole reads CASSFKDTQYF.

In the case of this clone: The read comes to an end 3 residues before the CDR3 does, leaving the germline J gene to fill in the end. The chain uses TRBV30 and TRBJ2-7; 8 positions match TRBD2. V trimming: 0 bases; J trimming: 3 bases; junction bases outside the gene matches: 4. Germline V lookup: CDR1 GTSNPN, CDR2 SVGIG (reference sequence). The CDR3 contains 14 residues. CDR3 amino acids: CAWSVRLAGYEQYF. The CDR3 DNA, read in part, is TGTGCCTGGAGTGTACGTCTAGCGGGCTACGAG. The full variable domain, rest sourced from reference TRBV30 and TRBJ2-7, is SQTIHQWPATLVQPVGSPLSLECTVEGTSNPNLYWYRQAAGRGLQLLFYSVGIGQISSEVPQNLSASRPQDRQFILSSKKLLLSDSGFYLCAWSVRLAGYEQYFGPGTRLTVT.

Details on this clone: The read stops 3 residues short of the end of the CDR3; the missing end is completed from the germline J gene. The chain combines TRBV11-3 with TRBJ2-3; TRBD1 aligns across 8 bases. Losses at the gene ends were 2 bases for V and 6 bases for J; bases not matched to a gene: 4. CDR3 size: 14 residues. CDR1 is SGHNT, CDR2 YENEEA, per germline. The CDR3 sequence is CASSLRQGIDTQYF. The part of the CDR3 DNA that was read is TGTGCCAGCAGCTTACGACAGGGGATTGATACG.